This T cell receptor beta chain was sequenced in a study of shared clonotypes between healthy human individuals. This clone was seen more than once but under ten times. Sequenced by immunoSEQ multiplex PCR; TCRdb stores in-frame clones only, minus some. The table includes fewer than 650,000 clones, 70% to 80% detected once. The CDR3 sequence is 14 residues long. V shed 5 bases and J shed 4 bases, with 13 bases lying between them. In germline, CDR1 is ENHRY, CDR2 SYGVKD. Sequencing was carried out using PBMCs. The receptor's source is a woman aged 40 to 50 in good health. Some clones in this sample may be carry-over from other donors' samples. The chain links TRBV10-3 to TRBJ2-3; no reliable D call. CDR3 amino acids: CAISSPAVADTQYF. The CDR3 DNA is TGTGCCATCAGTAGCCCAGCCGTCGCAGATACGCAGTATTTT.